Here is one T cell receptor (beta chain) with its context. Its antigen is not identified. This sample stems from a study of identifying expanded T cells in peripheral blood. Findings and caveats of the study: Over about two and four weeks, about 15 and 19 clones changed, versus 1.2 between replicates. Variance in clone template counts between approximately two-week samples significantly increased with total template count across all healthy donors.

Healthy donors had no documented immune events, such as infections, while sampled. TCRdb keeps only in-frame clones here, not all; method: immunoSEQ multiplex PCR. The sample carries about 110,000 clones, 85% to 90% recorded once. This CDR3 contains 14 residues. V dropped 4 bases and J dropped 1 base, with 10 bases sitting between them. Germline V gene data show CDR1 as LGHNA and CDR2 as YSLEER. The sequence came from a person between 18 and 75 years old in good health. The chain links TRBV4-3 to TRBJ1-1; possible D gene TRBD1, 5 bases. Sequenced material: blood. The CDR3 region is CASSLCQGNTEAFF. In DNA, the CDR3 is TGCGCCAGCAGCCTATGTCAGGGGAACACTGAAGCTTTCTTT.